This T cell receptor beta chain derives from a study of regulatory T cells in long-lasting Graves disease (dated by TCRdb to about 2021). For context, the study as a whole: Newly diagnosed Graves' disease patients had taken antithyroid drugs for less than 3 months. A total of 35 or so samples underwent TCR sequencing: about 13 from persistent and some 20 from newly diagnosed Graves' disease patients. The study was registered as a clinical trial and conducted in China. Patients with persistent Graves' disease were compared with patients with newly diagnosed Graves' disease using TCR sequencing and RNA sequencing of peripheral blood.

The time point label on this specimen signifies: newly diagnosed GD, antithyroid drugs for less than 3 months. For both TCR sequencing and RNA sequencing, RNA was extracted from PBMCs using TRIzol. The diagnosis of Graves' disease was made according to American Thyroid Association guidelines. Recruitment of patients was carried out at an endocrinology department in Xi'an, China. Each patient gave around 9 milliliters of peripheral blood, collected in an EDTA anticoagulant tube. Ficoll Paque Plus density gradient separation was used to isolate PBMCs, and no additional T cell sorting was done. An Agilent 2100 Bioanalyzer and agarose gel were used to check RNA quality, while a NanoDrop 2000 measured RNA concentration. The paper's findings and limits, for the study overall: TRBV28, TRBJ1-2 and TRBJ2-5 were preferentially used in persistent disease, while TRBV20-1 and TRBJ2-1 were favored in newly diagnosed disease. Sequencing and analysis were limited to the TCR beta chain. Because the primary lesion, thyroid tissue, could not be accessed, the study looked at peripheral blood alone. The authors acknowledged the small sample size as a limitation that may reduce accuracy. Patients with persistent disease shared more public clonotypes (approximately 2,500) than newly diagnosed patients did (more than 900). Persistent Graves' disease patients showed lower TCR Shannon entropy and fewer highly expanded clones than newly diagnosed patients, suggesting clonal expansion.

Libraries were built with multiplex PCR. Sequencing instrument: Illumina HiSeq 4000. CDR3 regions were amplified by Arm-PCR with iRepertoire HTBI primers to construct TCR beta libraries. PCR products were gel purified before sequencing. In the source study's methods: Gene usage analysis of CDR3 amino acid clonotypes used the approximately 62 TRBV and more than 13 TRBJ segments found across samples. Filtered high-quality paired reads were merged into contigs using COPE and FqMerger. BLAST was used to align contigs to IMGT TRBV, TRBD and TRBJ reference genes, and CDR3 was defined according to IMGT. Highly expanded clones were defined as clonotypes with a frequency above 0.1%. Shannon entropy was used to measure repertoire diversity, and the Gini coefficient was used to measure V-J evenness. Public clonotypes were defined as clonotypes shared by more than one individual. In-frame beta chains were kept once TCRdb had trimmed the public reads at Q25 with fastp and called clones with MiXCR. Every entry covers one CDR3 protein and lists the most common genes and DNA from its rows. The V and J calls and clone size are TCRdb's, not the authors'. Here the sample has approximately 360,000 distinct CDR3 sequences; about 12% occur a single time. The ten largest clones capture about 19% of the sample.

This clonotype was counted at least ten times. Its antigen has not been determined. No base quality values were provided; no much bigger clone lies one nucleotide off. CDR1 and CDR2, per the germline V gene, are SGHAT and FQNNGV. The junction shows trimming of 5 bases on V and 1 base on J, plus 15 bases between the germline ends. The CDR3 holds 16 amino acids from the cysteine to the phenylalanine. The DNA shown is the 48-base CDR3, in frame from base 1. These same data were also listed under a study on T cells in Graves' hyperthyroidism and ophthalmopathy. The second study, in turn, reports: A patient counted as having stable Graves' hyperthyroidism if no progression to ophthalmopathy occurred over 18 months of follow-up. The hyperthyroidism patients were between 18 and 65 years old and newly diagnosed, with a disease duration of less than 2 months. Exclusion was applied to patients with uncontrolled infections, other autoimmune diseases, pregnancy or lactation. Diagnoses were based on clinical symptoms, serum thyroxine and TRAb, thyroid ultrasound and orbital computed tomography. A first-round RT-PCR of the TCR CDR3 used the HTBI primer set with the Qiagen OneStep RT-PCR kit. Most expanded thyroid clonotypes (frequency above 0.001) were also detected in blood, suggesting blood repertoires may reflect thyroid immune responses. Ophthalmopathy was separated from stable hyperthyroidism by a 13 V-J signature model, with approximately 85% sensitivity and about 81% specificity obtained in cross-validation and 80%/75% obtained in testing. In validation, progression to ophthalmopathy was predicted by the model with almost 71% sensitivity and roughly 76% specificity, a median of approximately 6.5 months before onset. To identify TCR V-J signatures that set the groups apart, the researchers used a discovery cohort of about a hundred patients, made up of 40 to 45 with Graves' ophthalmopathy and 57 with stable Graves' hyperthyroidism. Prospective prediction of ophthalmopathy was tested in an independent validation cohort of 18 to 20 hyperthyroidism patients and some 17 patients who later progressed to ophthalmopathy. For training and testing, the roughly 93 patients in the discovery cohort were randomly divided in a 7:3 ratio. In addition, the study compared T-cell repertoires in thyroid tissue and in blood from roughly six Graves' hyperthyroidism patients. Once sampling was done, hyperthyroidism patients were given methimazole at a starting dose of 30 mg daily, whereas ophthalmopathy patients were given high-dose intravenous methylprednisolone. Libraries were constructed in a second round of multiplex PCR, after which size selection and purification were performed. Sequencing of the libraries was done on an Illumina HiSeq2000 using paired-end 100 bp reads. SOAPnuke was used to process the raw data, with reads discarded if the reads contained adapters or uncalled bases, had a mean Phred below 15, or lacked an exact constant-primer or identifier match. High-quality paired reads were merged using COPE v1.2.5, and each unique nucleotide sequence was defined as a clonotype. MiTCR v1.1 was used to align the clonotypes against IMGT TRBV, TRBD and TRBJ reference segments. The analysis was restricted to V-J combinations with a frequency above 0.0001, which together covered approximately 99% of the repertoires. A TCS score was defined as the ratio between F50 (clonal expansion) and ExV (chaos), using BLOSUM62-based TCRdist between CDR3 peptides within each V-J. Welch's t-statistics and random forest reduced fewer than 600 V-J features to 13, which were used in a naive Bayes classifier (R e1071). No statistical method was used to fix the sample size in advance, and group allocation was not hidden from the investigators. TCR Vbeta CDR3 sequencing of 135 peripheral blood samples (under 45 ophthalmopathy, 75 hyperthyroidism and roughly 17 progressor patients) is reported in the paper.

Specimen: peripheral blood mononuclear cells (PBMCs), collected at new diagnosis, from a patient treated with antithyroid drugs. The sequence was obtained from a young woman with Graves disease. Donor details come from another sample of the same person, matched by shared clones. Here the chain combines TRBV11-2 and TRBJ1-3; the D gene lacks a confident call. The base sequence is TGTGCCAGCAGCCTTTCCCCGGGGAGATCTGGAAACACCATATATTTT. This encodes CASSLSPGRSGNTIYF.